A selection of T cell receptor beta chains follows, all from one sample in a study of cytomegalovirus exposure and HLA in healthy donors. Repertoires were generated with immunoSEQ multiplex PCR, while TCRdb's copy carries only in-frame clones and drops some. The table has about 190,000 clones, less than 90% seen once. Sequences were obtained from PBMCs. These TCRs come from a woman aged 25 to 39 in good health and CMV-seronegative. The CDR3 runs from the conserved cysteine through the conserved F or W. Each record gives: V gene, J gene, clone size, D gene, CDR3 DNA, CDR3 protein. The D gene is left open where the match is weak. Clone sizes are given selectively: once, few, many, or a class where the clone is expanded.

v_call: TRBV28
j_call: TRBJ2-7
clone_size: NA
d_call: NA
cdr3_nt: TGTGCCAGCAGTTACAGACCCAACTCCTACGAGCAGTACTTC
cdr3_aa: CASSYRPNSYEQYF

v_call: TRBV5-8
j_call: TRBJ2-7
clone_size: NA
d_call: TRBD2
cdr3_nt: TGTGCCAGCAGCTTCAGGATGGGACTAGCGGGAGCCTACGAGCAGTACTTC
cdr3_aa: CASSFRMGLAGAYEQYF

v_call: TRBV7-9
j_call: TRBJ2-5
clone_size: few
d_call: TRBD1
cdr3_nt: TGTGCCAGCAGCCCGAGACAGGGTGGAAAGACCCAGTACTTC
cdr3_aa: CASSPRQGGKTQYF

v_call: TRBV6-5
j_call: TRBJ2-7
clone_size: NA
d_call: TRBD1
cdr3_nt: TGTGCCAGCAGACTGGGGACAGGGATAGGCTACGAGCAGTACTTC
cdr3_aa: CASRLGTGIGYEQYF

v_call: TRBV19
j_call: TRBJ1-2
clone_size: NA
d_call: NA
cdr3_nt: TGTGCCAGTCATGGAACGGACAGCTCCGCCCGCCCGTATGGCTACACCTTC
cdr3_aa: CASHGTDSSARPYGYTF

v_call: TRBV14
j_call: TRBJ2-5
clone_size: NA
d_call: TRBD2
cdr3_nt: TGTGCCAGCAGCCAAGATTGGACTAGCGACACAGAGGCCCAGTACTTC
cdr3_aa: CASSQDWTSDTEAQYF

v_call: TRBV28
j_call: TRBJ2-3
clone_size: NA
d_call: NA
cdr3_nt: TGTGCCAGCAGTTCGCCTCAGGGGACAGATACGCAGTATTTT
cdr3_aa: CASSSPQGTDTQYF

v_call: TRBV28
j_call: TRBJ2-7
clone_size: NA
d_call: TRBD1
cdr3_nt: TGTGCCAGCAGTTTTACAGGGGTATACGAGCAGTACTTC
cdr3_aa: CASSFTGVYEQYF

v_call: TRBV10-1
j_call: TRBJ2-7
clone_size: NA
d_call: TRBD2
cdr3_nt: TGCGCCAGCAGCCAGGGACTAGCGGGGACCTACGAGCAGTACTTC
cdr3_aa: CASSQGLAGTYEQYF

v_call: TRBV5-1
j_call: TRBJ1-2
clone_size: NA
d_call: TRBD1
cdr3_nt: TGCGCCAGCAGCCCAGCACCGGGACAGGAGCTCTATGGCTACACCTTC
cdr3_aa: CASSPAPGQELYGYTF

v_call: TRBV30
j_call: TRBJ2-7
clone_size: once
d_call: TRBD1
cdr3_nt: TGTGCCCGGAGGGGTGGGACAGGCGTAGGCGAGCAGTACTTC
cdr3_aa: CARRGGTGVGEQYF

v_call: TRBV11-2
j_call: TRBJ2-1
clone_size: NA
d_call: TRBD1
cdr3_nt: TGTGCCAGCAGCGCCCGACAGGGTGGAATCAATGAGCAGTTCTTC
cdr3_aa: CASSARQGGINEQFF

v_call: TRBV1
j_call: TRBJ1-2
clone_size: once
d_call: NA
cdr3_nt: TGCACCAGCAGCCGATTAGGGGACAGACCTAACTATGGCTACACCTTC
cdr3_aa: CTSSRLGDRPNYGYTF

v_call: TRBV5-1
j_call: TRBJ1-2
clone_size: NA
d_call: NA
cdr3_nt: TGCGCCAGCAGCTTGGGGCCTGAGGAACCGTATGGCTACACCTTC
cdr3_aa: CASSLGPEEPYGYTF

v_call: TRBV7-9
j_call: TRBJ2-1
clone_size: NA
d_call: TRBD2
cdr3_nt: TGTGCCAGCAGCATACTAGCGGTTCCCTACAATGAGCAGTTCTTC
cdr3_aa: CASSILAVPYNEQFF

v_call: TRBV11-2
j_call: TRBJ2-3
clone_size: NA
d_call: NA
cdr3_nt: TGTGCCAGCAGAGACGCTCTATTGGCGGTAGCAGATACGCAGTATTTT
cdr3_aa: CASRDALLAVADTQYF

v_call: TRBV28
j_call: TRBJ2-5
clone_size: NA
d_call: NA
cdr3_nt: TGTGCCAGCAGTTTAATCCGGCGGACAGAAGAGACCCAGTACTTC
cdr3_aa: CASSLIRRTEETQYF

v_call: TRBV4-1
j_call: TRBJ2-3
clone_size: NA
d_call: TRBD1
cdr3_nt: TGCGCCAGCAGCCTCTTTGACAGGGGGTTCACAGATACGCAGTATTTT
cdr3_aa: CASSLFDRGFTDTQYF

v_call: TRBV18
j_call: TRBJ2-1
clone_size: NA
d_call: TRBD2
cdr3_nt: TGTGCCAGCTCACTGGGACTAGCGGACTACAATGAGCAGTTCTTC
cdr3_aa: CASSLGLADYNEQFF

v_call: TRBV15
j_call: TRBJ2-2
clone_size: NA
d_call: TRBD1
cdr3_nt: TGTGCCACCAGCAGCCTAAGGACAGGGGGACACGGGGAGCTGTTTTTT
cdr3_aa: CATSSLRTGGHGELFF

v_call: TRBV5-4
j_call: TRBJ1-1
clone_size: once
d_call: NA
cdr3_nt: TGTGCCAGCAGCTTGCCCGGGTACACTGAAGCTTTCTTT
cdr3_aa: CASSLPGYTEAFF

v_call: TRBV9
j_call: TRBJ2-1
clone_size: NA
d_call: NA
cdr3_nt: TGTGCCAGCAGCGTAGCGAGGCGGGCCCCTGGGAATGAGCAGTTCTTC
cdr3_aa: CASSVARRAPGNEQFF

v_call: TRBV5-1
j_call: TRBJ2-1
clone_size: once
d_call: NA
cdr3_nt: TGCGCCAGCAGCCCCGCGGGGAGCTCCTACAATGAGCAGTTCTTC
cdr3_aa: CASSPAGSSYNEQFF

v_call: TRBV29-1
j_call: TRBJ1-1
clone_size: NA
d_call: NA
cdr3_nt: TGCAGCGTTGAACGCGGATGGAACACTGAAGCTTTCTTT
cdr3_aa: CSVERGWNTEAFF

v_call: TRBV28
j_call: TRBJ2-1
clone_size: NA
d_call: NA
cdr3_nt: TGTGCCAGCAGCCTAGGCGCGAATGAGCAGTTCTTC
cdr3_aa: CASSLGANEQFF

v_call: TRBV21-1
j_call: TRBJ2-7
clone_size: once
d_call: NA
cdr3_nt: TGTGCCAGCAGCAAAGCGCCGGGGGGCACGGGCTACGAGCAGTACTTC
cdr3_aa: CASSKAPGGTGYEQYF

v_call: TRBV29-1
j_call: TRBJ1-1
clone_size: NA
d_call: NA
cdr3_nt: TGCAGCGTTGAAGGGGCATACACTGAAGCTTTCTTT
cdr3_aa: CSVEGAYTEAFF

v_call: TRBV27
j_call: TRBJ2-7
clone_size: NA
d_call: TRBD1
cdr3_nt: TGTGCCAGCAGTTCGCCGGGACAGGGGACGTCCTACGAGCAGTACTTC
cdr3_aa: CASSSPGQGTSYEQYF

v_call: TRBV5-5
j_call: TRBJ2-7
clone_size: NA
d_call: NA
cdr3_nt: TGTGCCAGCAAAGAGGCCACTGGGGCTCAGTACGAGCAGTACTTC
cdr3_aa: CASKEATGAQYEQYF

v_call: TRBV19
j_call: TRBJ1-5
clone_size: NA
d_call: NA
cdr3_nt: TGTGCCAGTAGTATAGGTGGGGGTCGGGGGAATCAGCCCCAGCATTTT
cdr3_aa: CASSIGGGRGNQPQHF

v_call: TRBV5-1
j_call: TRBJ2-1
clone_size: NA
d_call: NA
cdr3_nt: TGCGCCAGCAGCCCACGTGCTAGTGAGCAGTTCTTC
cdr3_aa: CASSPRASEQFF

v_call: TRBV14
j_call: TRBJ2-1
clone_size: NA
d_call: NA
cdr3_nt: TGTGCCAGCAGCCAAGATGAGAGAAGCTCCTACAATGAGCAGTTCTTC
cdr3_aa: CASSQDERSSYNEQFF

v_call: TRBV9
j_call: TRBJ2-7
clone_size: NA
d_call: NA
cdr3_nt: TGTGCCAGCAGCGTAGCAGTTTCCTCCCACGAGCAGTACTTC
cdr3_aa: CASSVAVSSHEQYF

v_call: TRBV5-1
j_call: TRBJ2-7
clone_size: NA
d_call: TRBD1
cdr3_nt: TGCGCCAGCAGCTTGAGGGACAGGTTCGACGAGCAGTACTTC
cdr3_aa: CASSLRDRFDEQYF

v_call: TRBV6-5
j_call: TRBJ2-7
clone_size: NA
d_call: NA
cdr3_nt: TGTGCCAGCAGTTCAGGGGAACAACAGTACTTC
cdr3_aa: CASSSGEQQYF

v_call: TRBV6-1
j_call: TRBJ1-1
clone_size: NA
d_call: NA
cdr3_nt: TGTGCCTCTGACCGGGGGAATGAAGCTTTCTTT
cdr3_aa: CASDRGNEAFF

v_call: TRBV5-1
j_call: TRBJ2-2
clone_size: NA
d_call: NA
cdr3_nt: TGCGCCAGCAGCTTGCGGCAGGCTGAGTCCGGGGAGCTGTTTTTT
cdr3_aa: CASSLRQAESGELFF

v_call: TRBV5-1
j_call: TRBJ1-6
clone_size: NA
d_call: TRBD1
cdr3_nt: TGCGCCAGCGGGACAGGGGGCGCGGAGGCAAATTCACCCCTCCACTTT
cdr3_aa: CASGTGGAEANSPLHF

v_call: TRBV4-1
j_call: TRBJ2-7
clone_size: NA
d_call: NA
cdr3_nt: TGCGCCAGCAGCCAAGATTTCCCAGGATCCTACGAGCAGTACTTC
cdr3_aa: CASSQDFPGSYEQYF

v_call: TRBV7-2
j_call: TRBJ2-5
clone_size: NA
d_call: NA
cdr3_nt: TGTGCCAGCAGCTTGGGGGGTGGGGGGTACCAAGAGACCCAGTACTTC
cdr3_aa: CASSLGGGGYQETQYF

v_call: TRBV28
j_call: TRBJ1-1
clone_size: NA
d_call: TRBD1
cdr3_nt: TGTGCCAGCAGGGCGACAGGGTTTGATGAAGCTTTCTTT
cdr3_aa: CASRATGFDEAFF

v_call: TRBV9
j_call: TRBJ2-2
clone_size: NA
d_call: TRBD1
cdr3_nt: TGTGCCAGCAGCGTAGACTGGACAGGGAAATCCGGGGAGCTGTTTTTT
cdr3_aa: CASSVDWTGKSGELFF